Below are 25 T cell receptor beta chains sequenced from a single sample in a study of CD8 T cells in Susac syndrome. RNA was extracted with the RNeasy kit, and a quantity of roughly 0.5 to 1 ug was reverse transcribed using random hexamers. Each CDR3 protein is one row after TCRdb ran MiXCR on the immunoSEQ multiplex PCR reads. The table includes 200,000 to 300,000 distinct CDR3 sequences, 95% to 97% detected once. The sequencing sample was made of CD4+ T cells from PBMCs. These receptors all stem from a human donor with Susac syndrome.

This chain uses TRBV30 with TRBJ1-5; D not certain. Germline CDR1 GTSNPN, CDR2 SVGIG (reference sequence). The V end was cut by 2 bases, the J end by 4 bases, with 9 bases between. The CDR3 totals 13 residues. The CDR3 here is CAWSLQLNQPQHF. CDR3 DNA: TGTGCCTGGAGTCTACAGCTTAATCAGCCCCAGCATTTT.

This chain links TRBV23-1 with TRBJ2-2; D possibly corresponds to TRBD2 (6 bases). TRBV23-1 is assigned to the ORF class and has an uncertain function. CDR3 length equals 18 residues. V lost 0 bases and J 0 bases, leaving 14 bases between the germline ends. DNA of the CDR3: TGCGCCAGCAGTCAATCGGGGACTGGCCGTCCGAACACCGGGGAGCTGTTTTTT. Amino acids: CASSQSGTGRPNTGELFF.

This chain uses TRBV24-1 with TRBJ2-2; tentative D call: TRBD1 (6 bases). Germline CDR1 is KGHDR and CDR2 is SFDVKD. The V gene lost 6 bases and the J gene lost 4 bases, with 8 bases spanning the gap. There are 13 residues in the CDR3. The CDR3 loop reads CATSRQATGELFF. CDR3 in DNA: TGTGCCACCAGTCGACAGGCCACCGGGGAGCTGTTTTTT.

The chain employs TRBV3-1 and TRBJ2-5; 7 bases map to TRBD2. CDR3 size: 17 residues. V trimming: 0 bases; J trimming: 4 bases; junction bases outside the gene matches: 11. In germline, CDR1 is LGHDT, CDR2 YNNKEL (reference sequence). CDR3 nucleotides: TGTGCCAGCAGCCAAGAGCGTGGCGGGAGAATCGTAGAGACCCAGTACTTC. Translating it yields CASSQERGGRIVETQYF.

V and J are TRBV29-1 and TRBJ2-5; D is perhaps TRBD1 (5 bases). Germline-derived CDR1 and CDR2 are SQVTM and ANQGSEA. This CDR3 contains 14 residues. V lost 1 base and J 1 base, leaving 10 bases between the germline ends. The CDR3 loop is CSVEVPDTQETQYF. In DNA form, the CDR3 reads TGCAGCGTTGAAGTCCCGGACACCCAAGAGACCCAGTACTTC.

The J gene is TRBJ2-4, the V gene TRBV11-2; D is unclear. The CDR3 length is 12 residues. V was trimmed by 2 bases and J by 5 bases, leaving 4 bases between them. Germline-derived CDR1 and CDR2 are SGHAT and FQNNGV. The CDR3 is CASSLSENIQYF. CDR3 nucleotides: TGTGCCAGCAGCTTATCTGAAAACATTCAGTACTTC.

This chain uses TRBV11-3 with TRBJ1-1; D is undetermined. In germline, CDR1 is SGHNT, CDR2 YENEEA. The CDR3 runs 12 residues. Trimming removed 4 bases at V and 9 bases at J, with 12 bases between. CDR3 DNA: TGTGCCAGCAGCTCGGATCGATCCCAAGCTTTCTTT. It encodes CASSSDRSQAFF.

This chain joins TRBV15 and TRBJ1-1, with TRBD1 as a possible D gene (5 bases). V was pared by 4 bases and J by 10 bases, with 13 bases between. This CDR3 region has 12 residues. Germline CDR1 reads LNHNV; CDR2 reads YYDKDF (reference sequence). As DNA, the CDR3 is TGTGCCACCAGCATCTCCGGGGCCCGAGCTTTCTTT. Translating gives CATSISGARAFF.

This chain uses TRBV3-1 with TRBJ2-2, with D unresolved. V was cut by 1 base and J by 0 bases, with 9 bases left in between. The germline gives CDR1 LGHDT, CDR2 YNNKEL (reference sequence). The CDR3 length is 16 residues. The CDR3 here is CASSQGPGPNTGELFF. The CDR3 DNA follows: TGTGCCAGCAGCCAAGGCCCAGGTCCGAACACCGGGGAGCTGTTTTTT. The complete variable domain, with remaining parts taken from reference TRBV3-1 and TRBJ2-2, reads DTAVSQTPKYLVTQMGNDKSIKCEQNLGHDTMYWYKQDSKKFLKIMFSYNNKELIINETVPNRFSPKSPDKAHLNLHINSLELGDSAVYFCASSQGPGPNTGELFFGEGSRLTVL.

V is TRBV28 and J is TRBJ2-5; a weak D match, TRBD1 (5 bases). Germline loops: CDR1 MDHEN, CDR2 SYDVKM. Trimming removed 6 bases from V and 4 bases from J, with 15 bases in between. CDR3 length equals 14 residues. The CDR3 loop is CASRPGRVRETQYF. Here the CDR3 DNA reads TGTGCCAGCAGACCCGGCAGGGTCAGAGAGACCCAGTACTTC. Full variable domain (remainder filled in from reference TRBV28 and TRBJ2-5): DVKVTQSSRYLVKRTGEKVFLECVQDMDHENMFWYRQDPGLGLRLIYFSYDVKMKEKGDIPEGYSVSREKKERFSLILESASTNQTSMYLCASRPGRVRETQYFGPGTRLLVL.

The chain links TRBV29-1 to TRBJ2-1, with D possibly TRBD1 on 6 matching bases. The CDR3 extends over 12 amino acids. V lost 3 bases and J lost 9, with 12 bases in between. CDR1 and CDR2 from the germline V gene are SQVTM and ANQGSEA. Here the CDR3 reads CSVDGARGEQFF. In DNA, the CDR3 is TGCAGCGTTGATGGGGCCAGGGGTGAGCAGTTCTTC.

The rearrangement links TRBV15 to TRBJ2-2; unclear D gene. In germline, CDR1 is LNHNV, CDR2 YYDKDF (reference sequence). The CDR3 has 15 amino acids. Deletions cut 0 bases from V and 6 bases from J, with 11 bases between. Here the CDR3 reads CATSRDRRSSGELFF. The CDR3 DNA follows: TGTGCCACCAGCAGAGATCGCCGTAGTTCCGGGGAGCTGTTTTTT.

The V gene is TRBV7-6, the J gene TRBJ2-1, with 7 bases lining up with TRBD2. Germline CDR1 SGHVS, CDR2 FNYEAQ. The CDR3 is 13 amino acids. V dropped 6 bases and J dropped 10; count of bases not matched to a gene: 9. The CDR3 DNA follows: TGTGCCAGCAGGCGCACTAGCGAAGGGGAGCAGTTCTTC. Translated, it gives CASRRTSEGEQFF.

The J gene is TRBJ2-1, the V gene TRBV13, with 12 bases lining up with TRBD2. This CDR3 contains 17 residues. The germline V gene encodes CDR1 PRHDT and CDR2 FYEKMQ (reference sequence). With V trimmed by 1 base and J by 1 base, 2 bases remained unmatched. The CDR3 nucleotides read TGTGCCAGCAGCTTAGCTAGCGGGAGGGAGTCCTACAATGAGCAGTTCTTC. It is translated as CASSLASGRESYNEQFF.

This chain joins TRBV27 and TRBJ1-5, with TRBD1 as a possible D gene (6 bases). CDR1 MNHEY and CDR2 SMNVEV come from the germline V gene (reference sequence). The CDR3 spans 13 residues. V dropped 3 bases and J dropped 7 bases, with 10 bases sitting between them. CDR3 nucleotides: TGTGCCAGCAGTTTCCAGGGGCACCAGCCCCAGCATTTT. It is translated as CASSFQGHQPQHF.

The V call is TRBV29-1, the J call TRBJ2-5; TRBD2 matches at 14 bases. CDR3 size: 15 residues. Trimming at V came to 4 bases and at J to 4 bases, leaving 5 bases not matched to a gene. The germline V gene encodes CDR1 SQVTM and CDR2 ANQGSEA. The CDR3 coding sequence is TGCAGCGTTGGGCCCGGGACTAGCGGGAGAGAGACCCAGTACTTC. This sequence encodes CSVGPGTSGRETQYF.

V is TRBV20-1 and J is TRBJ1-1; D ambiguous. This CDR3 spans 14 amino acids. The V gene lost 0 bases and the J gene lost 11 bases, with 19 bases spanning the gap. Germline V gene lookup returns CDR1 DFQATT and CDR2 SNEGSKA (reference sequence). The CDR3 loop is CSAREYHDGFSAFF. The CDR3 coding sequence is TGCAGTGCTAGAGAGTATCACGATGGGTTTTCCGCTTTCTTT.

The V gene is TRBV5-1, the J gene TRBJ2-3; tentatively, D is TRBD2 (6 bases). This CDR3 is built from 15 residues. Trimming removed 2 bases at V and 0 bases at J, with 10 bases between. Germline V gene sequence: CDR1 SGHRS, CDR2 YFSETQ. The CDR3 nucleotides are TGCGCCAGCAGCTTAAACGGGGGTAGCACAGATACGCAGTATTTT. This sequence encodes CASSLNGGSTDTQYF.

The chain has TRBV6-5 and TRBJ1-3; D remains unclear. Germline V gene data show CDR1 as MNHEY and CDR2 as SVGAGI. Between the trimmed V and J ends, which lost 4 bases and 0 bases, there was a span of 13 bases. This CDR3 contains 16 residues. CDR3 bases: TGTGCCAGCAGTTCCGGACGGGAACACTCTGGAAACACCATATATTTT. Translation gives CASSSGREHSGNTIYF.

The gene calls are TRBV29-1 and TRBJ2-1; 11 bases align to TRBD2. Germline CDR1 and CDR2: SQVTM and ANQGSEA. The CDR3 consists of 14 residues. The trim removed 7 bases at V and 9 bases at J, leaving 11 bases unmatched. The CDR3 here is CSACSLAGGTEQFF. The CDR3 nucleotides read TGCAGCGCCTGCTCTCTAGCGGGAGGTACTGAGCAGTTCTTC.

This clonotype was observed a single time. The rearrangement links TRBV18 to TRBJ1-5; the match to TRBD1 covers 8 bases. Germline V lookup: CDR1 KGHSH, CDR2 LQKENI. V shed 3 bases and J 2 bases; nucleotides not matched to a gene: 6. The CDR3 extends over 16 amino acids. CDR3 in amino acids: CASSPGTGGGNQPQHF. Written as DNA, the CDR3 is TGTGCCAGCTCACCCGGGACAGGAGGTGGCAATCAGCCCCAGCATTTT.

V usage is TRBV18 and J usage is TRBJ1-2; D might be TRBD1 (5 bases). V was cut by 2 bases and J by 8 bases, with 9 bases left in between. The germline V gene encodes CDR1 KGHSH and CDR2 LQKENI. This CDR3 spans 12 amino acids. CDR3 nucleotides: TGTGCCAGCTCACCAGCAGGGAACGGCTACACCTTC. Protein: CASSPAGNGYTF.

This chain connects TRBV7-9 to TRBJ1-2, with a weak D call TRBD1 (6 bases). CDR1 SEHNR and CDR2 FQNEAQ come from the germline V gene (reference sequence). Trimming removed 1 base from V and 8 bases from J, with 17 bases in between. The CDR3 is 15 amino acids. CDR3 region: CASSLGTVSLEGYTF. CDR3 nucleotides: TGTGCCAGCAGCTTAGGGACAGTCTCGTTAGAAGGCTACACCTTC.

J is TRBJ2-6 and V is TRBV29-1; D call uncertain. The CDR3 covers 14 residues. CDR1 SQVTM and CDR2 ANQGSEA come from the germline V gene. Trimming shortened V by 3 bases and J by 1 base, and 7 bases separated the two germline ends. CDR3 nucleotides: TGCAGCGTTGAGTCGGGTTCTGGGGCCAACGTCCTGACTTTC. As protein: CSVESGSGANVLTF.

CDR3 nucleotides: TGTGCCAGCACGCGGGACAGGGTAGGGTACGAGCAGTACTTC. It specifies CASTRDRVGYEQYF. J is TRBJ2-7 and V is TRBV6-5; 9 bases align to TRBD1. The CDR3 loop spans 14 amino acids. J lost 4 bases, V lost 7 bases, and 8 bases had no gene match. The germline V gene encodes CDR1 MNHEY and CDR2 SVGAGI.